These 26 T cell receptor beta chains came from one sample sequenced in a study of blood T cell repertoires in COVID-19. Sequenced by immunoSEQ multiplex PCR; TCRdb stores in-frame clones only, minus some. In the table there are 250,000 to 350,000 clones, around 85% of which are singletons. The sequenced sample was PBMCs or T cells enriched from blood (not recorded which). The receptors here all came from a woman aged 45-60 years who had recovered from COVID-19.

The V call is TRBV7-6, the J call TRBJ1-1; 8 bases agree with TRBD1. V lost 3 bases to trimming and J lost 7 bases; unmatched junction nucleotides: 4. This CDR3 is built from 13 residues. Germline V CDR1 and CDR2: SGHVS, FNYEAQ. CDR3 in amino acids: CASSFGGTGEAFF. CDR3 DNA sequence: TGTGCCAGCAGCTTCGGCGGGACAGGTGAAGCTTTCTTT.

This chain links TRBV5-8 with TRBJ1-4, with 7 bases that match TRBD1. Germline V gene sequence: CDR1 SGHTS, CDR2 YDEGEE. J was trimmed by 7 bases and V by 4 bases; bases with no gene match: 13. This CDR3 spans 16 amino acids. The CDR3 reads CASSQGGSWFGEKLFF. The CDR3 DNA is TGTGCCAGCAGCCAGGGGGGATCCTGGTTTGGTGAAAAACTGTTTTTT.

This clone was detected only once. The chain has TRBV28 and TRBJ1-2; 7 bases match TRBD1. The length of the CDR3 is 13 residues. Trimming removed 7 bases from V and 3 bases from J; junction bases left unmatched: 5. Germline V gene sequence: CDR1 MDHEN, CDR2 SYDVKM. The CDR3 DNA is TGTGCCAGCACCGGGACAGCTGACTATGGCTACACCTTC. The encoded protein is CASTGTADYGYTF.

This chain links TRBV7-9 with TRBJ1-5, with D hard to call. CDR1 is SEHNR, CDR2 FQNEAQ, per germline (reference sequence). This CDR3 spans 14 amino acids. The germline V and J ends were trimmed by 4 bases and 0 bases, with 7 bases remaining between them. The CDR3 region has the DNA TGTGCCAGCAGCTCTGCCTATAGCAATCAGCCCCAGCATTTT. This gives the protein CASSSAYSNQPQHF.

The chain recombines TRBV11-3 with TRBJ2-7; D call uncertain. V was cut by 0 bases and J by 6 bases, with 9 bases left in between. CDR1 is SGHNT, CDR2 YENEEA, per germline. The CDR3 is made up of 13 amino acids. The DNA of the CDR3 is TGTGCCAGCAGCTTAGATATGGTTAGCGAGCAGTACTTC. Translation: CASSLDMVSEQYF.

This clone was counted only a few times. The chain is built from TRBV10-3 and TRBJ1-5; D possibly corresponds to TRBD1 (6 bases). The V and J ends lost 7 bases and 3 bases respectively, with 10 bases between them. This CDR3 has 13 residues. CDR1 is ENHRY, CDR2 SYGVKD, per germline. In DNA, the CDR3 is TGTGCCATCAAGGGGGGGGACAATCAGCCCCAGCATTTT. Protein: CAIKGGDNQPQHF.

This clone was counted a few times. Here the CDR3 reads CASSERQGGQPQHF. CDR3 DNA: TGTGCCAGCAGTGAAAGGCAGGGCGGTCAGCCCCAGCATTTT. The chain is built from TRBV6-1 and TRBJ1-5; D is possibly TRBD1 (5 bases). The CDR3 is 14 residues long. V lost 2 bases, J lost 6 bases, and 11 bases lay in between. CDR1 is MNHNS and CDR2 is SASEGT in the germline V gene.

DNA for the CDR3: TGTGCCACCAGCAGAGACGGGGGGCATACCGGGGAGCTGTTTTTT. This gives the protein CATSRDGGHTGELFF. This rearrangement joins TRBV15 to TRBJ2-2; a possible D gene is TRBD2 (7 bases). The germline CDR1 and CDR2 sequences are LNHNV and YYDKDF (reference sequence). This CDR3 is built from 15 residues. Between the trimmed V and J ends, which lost 0 bases and 5 bases, there was a span of 10 bases.

The rearrangement links TRBV27 to TRBJ2-4; weak D call: TRBD1 (7 bases). The germline V gene has CDR1 MNHEY and CDR2 SMNVEV (reference sequence). The length of the CDR3 is 15 residues. The V end was cut by 5 bases, the J end by 9 bases, with 20 bases between. CDR3: CASSQNRGGWAIQYF. DNA for the CDR3: TGTGCCAGCAGTCAGAACAGGGGAGGCTGGGCCATTCAGTACTTC.

The rearrangement uses TRBV18 and TRBJ2-3; a possible D gene is TRBD2 (6 bases). The CDR3 consists of 15 residues. The germline gives CDR1 KGHSH, CDR2 LQKENI. Trimming stripped 8 bases from V and 2 bases from J, with 17 bases between. The CDR3 spells CASRPRDFYTDTQYF. The CDR3 nucleotides are TGTGCCAGCCGCCCGAGGGACTTTTACACAGATACGCAGTATTTT.

The rearrangement joins TRBV27 to TRBJ1-4; tentatively, D is TRBD1 (6 bases). This CDR3 spans 14 amino acids. Germline V gene sequence: CDR1 MNHEY, CDR2 SMNVEV (reference sequence). Trimming took 10 bases from V and 5 from J, leaving 17 bases between them. The CDR3 protein is CAILDRGQNEKLFF. CDR3 nucleotides: TGTGCCATCCTAGATCGTGGACAGAATGAAAAACTGTTTTTT.

Note on this clone: Sequence at one end of the junction differs from germline and may be a read error. The chain recombines TRBV6-5 with TRBJ1-2; 10 nucleotides align to TRBD1. CDR1 and CDR2 (germline): MNHEY, SVGAGI. The CDR3 totals 13 residues. The CDR3 sequence: CASSTGQGYEGSF. In DNA, the CDR3 is TGTGCCAGCAGCACGGGACAGGGGTACGAGGGGTCCTTC.

DNA for the CDR3: TGTGCCACCAGTGATAGACAGGGCTCCTACAATGAGCAGTTCTTC. Protein product: CATSDRQGSYNEQFF. V usage is TRBV24-1 and J usage is TRBJ2-1, with TRBD1 matching over 7 bases. The CDR3 contains 15 residues. Germline trimming cut 3 bases from V and 0 bases from J; bases unmatched to any gene: 1. Germline assignment: CDR1 KGHDR and CDR2 SFDVKD.

The chain carries TRBV2 and TRBJ2-5; 8 bases fit TRBD2. The CDR3 totals 14 residues. V shed 4 bases, J shed 5 bases, and the junction held 6 bases outside the gene matches. Germline assignment: CDR1 SNHLY and CDR2 FYNNEI. CDR3 sequence (DNA): TGTGCCAGCAGTGTTGAGCGGGGGCGGGAGACCCAGTACTTC. Translating it yields CASSVERGRETQYF.

This chain links TRBV2 with TRBJ1-1, with a possible D match to TRBD1 (5 bases). V was pared by 3 bases and J by 2 bases, with 13 bases between. Germline V gene lookup returns CDR1 SNHLY and CDR2 FYNNEI. The CDR3 consists of 15 residues. CDR3 in amino acids: CASSEGGSLNTEAFF. CDR3 nucleotides: TGTGCCAGCAGTGAGGGGGGATCTTTAAACACTGAAGCTTTCTTT.

This clone was observed a few times. The chain uses TRBV4-2 and TRBJ1-4; 7 nucleotides line up with TRBD1. This CDR3 comprises 16 residues. The J segment lost 2 bases and the V segment lost 2 bases, leaving 5 bases of the junction unmatched. The germline gives CDR1 LGHNA, CDR2 YNFKEQ. CDR3 sequence (DNA): TGTGCCAGCAGCCAAATCAGGGGGGATACTAATGAAAAACTGTTTTTT. Its protein product is CASSQIRGDTNEKLFF.

The chain uses TRBV4-1 and TRBJ2-7; no reliable D call. CDR3 length equals 16 residues. The V gene's germline CDR1 is MGHRA and CDR2 YSYEKL. V lost 3 bases, J lost 4 bases, and 19 bases lay in between. Here the CDR3 reads CASSQRPGDPPYEQYF. CDR3 sequence (DNA): TGCGCCAGCAGCCAGAGGCCCGGCGATCCTCCATACGAGCAGTACTTC.

The V call is TRBV5-6, the J call TRBJ2-7; TRBD1 aligns across 10 bases. The V gene end was trimmed by 4 bases and the J gene end by 0 bases; junction bases not matched to a gene: 1. The CDR3 contains 14 residues. Per the germline V gene, CDR1 is SGHDT and CDR2 is YYEEEE. The CDR3 nucleotides are TGTGCCAGCAGCCGGGACAGGGGCTCCTACGAGCAGTACTTC. Amino acid sequence: CASSRDRGSYEQYF.

In this sample, this clone turned up a few times. V usage is TRBV27 and J usage is TRBJ1-2; D unresolved. This CDR3 spans 14 amino acids. CDR1 and CDR2 from the germline V gene are MNHEY and SMNVEV (reference sequence). Trimming stripped 2 bases from V and 6 bases from J, with 13 bases between. In DNA form, the CDR3 reads TGTGCCAGCAGTTTACGGGGATTAGGTCATGGCTACACCTTC. As protein: CASSLRGLGHGYTF.

The chain recombines TRBV5-1 with TRBJ2-5; D is ambiguous. The CDR3 loop spans 14 amino acids. The germline V and J ends were trimmed by 0 bases and 0 bases, with 6 bases remaining between them. CDR1 SGHRS and CDR2 YFSETQ come from the germline V gene. CDR3 in DNA: TGCGCCAGCAGCTTGGCCCTAGACCAAGAGACCCAGTACTTC. Protein sequence: CASSLALDQETQYF.

In its sample, this clone was seen once. The rearrangement uses TRBV5-4 and TRBJ1-2; 9 nucleotides line up with TRBD1. V gave up 2 bases and J gave up 7 bases; unmatched junction bases: 9. Per the germline V gene, CDR1 is SGHNT and CDR2 is YYREEE (reference sequence). The CDR3 covers 15 residues. CDR3 DNA: TGTGCCAGCAGCTTAGGGACAGGGAAAAGCGGTGGCTACACCTTC. Protein sequence: CASSLGTGKSGGYTF.

The sample holds one count of this clone. The chain recombines TRBV7-8 with TRBJ1-4; D gene uncertain. Germline values: CDR1 SGHVS, CDR2 FQNEAQ. The CDR3 length is 14 residues. Deletions cut 1 base from V and 8 bases from J, with 11 bases between. The CDR3 region is CASSLGRSREKLFF. The CDR3 DNA sequence: TGTGCCAGCAGCTTAGGTCGATCTCGGGAAAAACTGTTTTTT.

CDR3 bases: TGCGCCAGCAGCTTATCTTCTAGCGGGACGAATGAGCAGTTCTTC. Protein product: CASSLSSSGTNEQFF. J is TRBJ2-1 and V is TRBV5-1; 9 positions match TRBD2. CDR3 size: 15 residues. Looked up from germline, CDR1 is SGHRS and CDR2 is YFSETQ. The J segment lost 7 bases and the V segment lost 2 bases, leaving 7 bases of the junction unmatched.

The chain links TRBV4-2 to TRBJ1-6; the D is unclear. Trimming removed 2 bases at V and 1 base at J, with 18 bases between. Germline CDR1 LGHNA, CDR2 YNFKEQ. This CDR3 has 19 amino acids. The CDR3 DNA reads TGTGCCAGCAGCCAACCTACAGAATTCGGGATATCCTATAATTCACCCCTCCACTTT. Residues: CASSQPTEFGISYNSPLHF.

The rearrangement uses TRBV6-1 and TRBJ1-2; 8 nucleotides line up with TRBD1. The CDR3 is made up of 19 amino acids. Germline V lookup: CDR1 MNHNS, CDR2 SASEGT. V gave up 1 base and J gave up 2 bases; unmatched junction bases: 15. As DNA, the CDR3 is TGTGCCAGCAGTGAAGGGAAGCCAGGGGGCTGGGGGGTCAACTATGGCTACACCTTC. The encoded protein is CASSEGKPGGWGVNYGYTF.

The chain joins TRBV6-2 or TRBV6-3 to TRBJ2-1; 10 bases map to TRBD1. Germline CDR1 and CDR2: MNHEY and SVGEGT. Germline trimming cut 5 bases from V and 5 bases from J; bases unmatched to any gene: 9. The CDR3 is made up of 16 amino acids. This CDR3 is CASSDTGTGVNNEQFF. For the CDR3, the DNA is TGTGCCAGCAGTGACACCGGGACAGGGGTCAACAATGAGCAGTTCTTC.